Below are 15 T cell receptor beta chains sequenced from a single sample in a study of blood T cell repertoires in COVID-19. Profiled with immunoSEQ multiplex PCR; TCRdb holds only in-frame clones, not every one. The profile shows around 390,000 clones, around nine tenths of them singletons. The sequencing input was PBMCs or T cells enriched from blood (not recorded which). The receptor source for this set is a woman aged 45-60 years who had recovered from COVID-19.

The CDR3 spells CASSLSGGLLQETQYF. CDR3 bases: TGTGCCAGCAGTTTATCAGGGGGCCTCCTCCAAGAGACCCAGTACTTC. This chain connects TRBV28 to TRBJ2-5; 8 bases are shared with TRBD1. V trimming: 1 base; J trimming: 1 base; junction bases outside the gene matches: 5. The CDR3 runs 16 residues. Germline V CDR1 and CDR2: MDHEN, SYDVKM. Full variable domain (rest looked up from reference TRBV28 and TRBJ2-5): DVKVTQSSRYLVKRTGEKVFLECVQDMDHENMFWYRQDPGLGLRLIYFSYDVKMKEKGDIPEGYSVSREKKERFSLILESASTNQTSMYLCASSLSGGLLQETQYFGPGTRLLVL.

V and J are TRBV28 and TRBJ1-3; D is possibly TRBD1 (6 bases). Trimming left V 6 bases short and J 1 base short, with 16 bases between. CDR3 size: 16 residues. Germline CDR1 reads MDHEN; CDR2 reads SYDVKM. CDR3 protein: CASSPDRIMSGNTIYF. Written as DNA, the CDR3 is TGTGCCAGCAGCCCCGACAGGATCATGTCTGGAAACACCATATATTTT.

Remarks on this clone: Other nucleotide sequences from this sample produce the same CDR3. The genes are TRBV30 and TRBJ2-7, with D possibly being TRBD2 (6 bases). The CDR3 loop spans 12 amino acids. V lost 0 bases and J 4 bases, leaving 7 bases between the germline ends. Germline lookup yields CDR1 GTSNPN and CDR2 SVGIG (reference sequence). CDR3 region: CAWSVRGYEQYF. The CDR3 region has the DNA TGTGCCTGGAGTGTACGGGGGTACGAGCAGTACTTC.

The genes are TRBV30 and TRBJ1-6; D possibly corresponds to TRBD1 (6 bases). Germline CDR1 and CDR2: GTSNPN and SVGIG (reference sequence). Trimming shortened V by 7 bases and J by 0 bases, and 10 bases separated the two germline ends. CDR3 length: 14 amino acids. CDR3 sequence: CALDSSSYNSPLHF. CDR3 sequence (DNA): TGTGCCTTGGACAGTAGCTCCTATAATTCACCCCTCCACTTT.

This chain joins TRBV5-5 and TRBJ2-1, with 8 bases fitting TRBD1. Trimming cost V 4 bases and J 8 bases; bases outside gene matches: 14. The germline V gene encodes CDR1 SGHKS and CDR2 YYEKEE (reference sequence). This CDR3 is built from 16 residues. The CDR3 protein is CASSPRWGQGADEQFF. The CDR3 coding sequence is TGTGCCAGCAGCCCCCGGTGGGGGCAGGGGGCCGATGAGCAGTTCTTC. The full variable domain, its missing parts supplied by reference TRBV5-5 and TRBJ2-1, is DAGVTQSPTHLIKTRGQQVTLRCSPISGHKSVSWYQQVLGQGPQFIFQYYEKEERGRGNFPDRFSARQFPNYSSELNVNALLLGDSALYLCASSPRWGQGADEQFFGPGTRLTVL.

This clone was found once. The chain couples TRBV5-1 to TRBJ1-4; D gene unclear. The germline V gene has CDR1 SGHRS and CDR2 YFSETQ. The CDR3 has 17 residues. The V and J ends lost 7 bases and 8 bases respectively, with 27 bases between them. The DNA for the CDR3 is TGCGCCAGCCGCCTCGGTACTACTAGACAATTGGGAGAAAAACTGTTTTTT. Translating it yields CASRLGTTRQLGEKLFF.

The chain employs TRBV30 and TRBJ2-7; D might be TRBD1 (5 bases). CDR1 GTSNPN and CDR2 SVGIG come from the germline V gene (reference sequence). The CDR3 is 13 amino acids. Trimming removed 4 bases from V and 1 base from J, with 11 bases in between. The CDR3 DNA is TGTGCCTGGATGGGCAGGGAATCCTACGAGCAGTACTTC. Translated, it gives CAWMGRESYEQYF.

This chain uses TRBV30 with TRBJ2-7, with 7 bases that match TRBD2. There are 14 residues in the CDR3. Trimming cost V 1 base and J 3 bases; bases outside gene matches: 6. Germline V gene data show CDR1 as GTSNPN and CDR2 as SVGIG (reference sequence). The CDR3 is CAWSAGRGDYEQYF. DNA for the CDR3: TGTGCCTGGAGTGCGGGGAGGGGAGACTACGAGCAGTACTTC.

The chain employs TRBV14 and TRBJ2-1; unclear D gene. This CDR3 has 14 residues. V lost 0 bases, J lost 9 bases, and 12 bases lay in between. Germline values: CDR1 SGHDN, CDR2 FVKESK. The CDR3 nucleotides read TGTGCCAGCAGCCAAGATAGTCCTCGGAGTGAGCAGTTCTTC. Translation: CASSQDSPRSEQFF.

The V and J genes are TRBV30 and TRBJ2-7; 7 bases map to TRBD1. The J segment lost 0 bases and the V segment lost 3 bases, leaving 5 bases of the junction unmatched. Germline CDR1 is GTSNPN and CDR2 is SVGIG (reference sequence). CDR3 size: 14 residues. CDR3 in amino acids: CAWRAGGYSYEQYF. Here the CDR3 DNA reads TGTGCCTGGAGGGCAGGGGGTTACTCCTACGAGCAGTACTTC.

This sequence joins TRBV19 and TRBJ2-3; D remains ambiguous. Germline V gene sequence: CDR1 LNHDA, CDR2 SQIVND (reference sequence). The ends were cut back, 2 bases at V and 2 bases at J, with 8 bases in the middle. The CDR3 extends over 14 amino acids. The CDR3 nucleotides read TGTGCCAGTAGTATACCCGGTTCCACAGATACGCAGTATTTT. This translates into CASSIPGSTDTQYF.

This clone was counted a single time. The chain links TRBV2 to TRBJ1-2, with 9 bases aligning to TRBD1. CDR3 length: 12 amino acids. Trimming at V came to 6 bases and at J to 8 bases, leaving 4 bases not matched to a gene. The germline gives CDR1 SNHLY, CDR2 FYNNEI. CDR3 protein: CASRGQGAGYTF. CDR3 sequence (DNA): TGTGCCAGCAGGGGACAGGGTGCCGGCTACACCTTC.

The chain carries TRBV28 and TRBJ1-5, with D tentatively TRBD1 (6 bases). From germline, CDR1 is MDHEN and CDR2 SYDVKM. CDR3 length: 16 amino acids. The V end was cut by 4 bases, the J end by 2 bases, with 15 bases between. The CDR3 loop is CASSSTAEGGNQPQHF. CDR3 DNA: TGTGCCAGCAGTTCCACGGCCGAGGGGGGCAATCAGCCCCAGCATTTT.

The chain has TRBV6-5 and TRBJ2-4; possible D gene TRBD2, 6 bases. This CDR3 has 15 residues. Germline V gene sequence: CDR1 MNHEY, CDR2 SVGAGI. Trimming took 6 bases from V and 0 from J, leaving 12 bases between them. CDR3 sequence reads: CASSSSVLAKNIQYF. The CDR3 DNA follows: TGTGCCAGCAGCTCTAGCGTCCTAGCCAAAAACATTCAGTACTTC.

The rearrangement uses TRBV30 and TRBJ1-5; no firm D call. Germline-derived CDR1 and CDR2 are GTSNPN and SVGIG (reference sequence). V lost 3 bases, J lost 4 bases, and 16 bases lay in between. CDR3 length equals 15 residues. The CDR3 is CAWSKMGSTNQPQHF. The CDR3 nucleotides read TGTGCCTGGAGCAAAATGGGCAGTACTAATCAGCCCCAGCATTTT.